This is a list of T cell receptor beta chains from one sample in a study of blood T cell repertoires in COVID-19. The data were produced by immunoSEQ multiplex PCR, yet TCRdb's version contains in-frame clones alone and is incomplete. The sample includes some 300,000 clones, approximately 90% of them seen just once. The sequenced material came from peripheral blood. Receptors originate from a woman aged 30 to 39 who had recovered from COVID-19. The CDR3 runs from the conserved cysteine through the conserved F or W. D genes are given only for firm matches. Only part of the rows carry a size: once, few, many, or a class if the clone is expanded.

NA	TRBV19	once	13	TRBJ2-7	CASSRGSSYEQYF	TGTGCCAGTAGTCGGGGTAGCTCCTACGAGCAGTACTTC
NA	TRBV28	NA	11	TRBJ1-2	CASIGGAGYTF	TGTGCCAGCATCGGGGGAGCCGGCTACACCTTC
TRBD2	TRBV27	NA	12	TRBJ2-1	CASRRLAGGEFF	TGTGCCAGTAGAAGGCTAGCGGGGGGGGAGTTCTTC
TRBD2	TRBV28	NA	18	TRBJ2-1	CASSSLAGGFSSYNEQFF	TGTGCCAGCAGTTCCCTAGCGGGGGGTTTCAGCTCCTACAATGAGCAGTTCTTC
TRBD1	TRBV7-9	NA	13	TRBJ1-1	CASSGRGRLEAFF	TGTGCCAGCAGCGGCAGGGGGCGACTTGAAGCTTTCTTT
TRBD2	TRBV4-2	few	15	TRBJ2-3	CASSQGTSGSDTQYF	TGTGCCAGCAGCCAGGGGACTAGCGGGTCAGATACGCAGTATTTT
NA	TRBV28	NA	12	TRBJ1-6	CASSATNSPLHF	TGTGCCAGCAGTGCAACAAATTCACCCCTCCACTTT
NA	TRBV12-3/TRBV12-4	NA	13	TRBJ1-5	CASSFRGNQPQHF	TGTGCCAGCAGTTTCAGGGGAAATCAGCCCCAGCATTTT
NA	TRBV6-4	NA	16	TRBJ2-3	CASLTRQRCTTDTQYF	TGTGCCAGCCTCACCAGACAGCGCTGTACCACAGATACGCAGTATTTT
TRBD2	TRBV28	NA	21	TRBJ2-1	CASSSPRGLAGGRFPYNEQFF	TGTGCCAGCAGTTCTCCTCGAGGACTAGCGGGGGGCCGTTTTCCCTACAATGAGCAGTTCTTC
TRBD1	TRBV7-8	NA	15	TRBJ2-7	CASSLGDRHSYEQYF	TGTGCCAGCAGCTTAGGGGACAGACACTCGTACGAGCAGTACTTC
TRBD2	TRBV9	NA	14	TRBJ2-3	CASSDSSGGDTQYF	TGTGCCAGCAGCGACTCTAGCGGAGGAGATACGCAGTATTTT
NA	TRBV11-3	NA	13	TRBJ2-7	CASSLDLGDEQYF	TGTGCCAGCAGCTTAGATCTCGGGGACGAGCAGTACTTC
TRBD2	TRBV15	NA	16	TRBJ2-3	CATSTRTSGVQDTQYF	TGTGCCACCAGCACCCGGACTAGCGGGGTTCAAGATACGCAGTATTTT
NA	TRBV20-1	NA	11	TRBJ2-1	CSGGEPNEQFF	TGCAGTGGGGGGGAGCCTAATGAGCAGTTCTTC
TRBD1	TRBV4-2	NA	18	TRBJ2-7	CASSQAAGTGRGLNEQYF	TGTGCCAGCAGCCAAGCCGCCGGGACAGGTAGGGGGCTTAACGAGCAGTACTTC
TRBD1	TRBV4-2	once	15	TRBJ1-1	CASSQRQGGDPEAFF	TGTGCCAGCAGCCAACGACAGGGTGGTGATCCTGAAGCTTTCTTT
NA	TRBV16	once	14	TRBJ1-5	CASSQSNPDQPQHF	TGTGCCAGCAGCCAATCGAATCCGGATCAGCCCCAGCATTTT
NA	TRBV15	NA	16	TRBJ2-1	CATSRDSTGAYNEQFF	TGTGCCACCAGCAGAGATTCCACGGGGGCCTACAATGAGCAGTTCTTC
NA	TRBV4-1	NA	19	TRBJ1-1	CASSQERWGTGTGNTEAFF	TGCGCCAGCAGCCAAGAAAGGTGGGGAACAGGGACGGGGAACACTGAAGCTTTCTTT
TRBD2	TRBV28	NA	14	TRBJ2-3	CASKERGSTDTQYF	TGTGCCAGCAAGGAGCGGGGTAGCACAGATACGCAGTATTTT
NA	TRBV10-3	NA	13	TRBJ2-7	CAISEASEQGQYF	TGTGCCATCAGTGAGGCTTCTGAGCAGGGGCAGTACTTC
NA	TRBV19	NA	16	TRBJ1-6	CATKTKGFESNSPLHF	TGTGCCACTAAGACTAAGGGTTTCGAGAGTAATTCACCCCTCCACTTT
TRBD2	TRBV10-2	medium-sized	14	TRBJ2-1	CASSALAGLEEQFF	TGCGCCAGCAGTGCCCTAGCGGGGTTGGAGGAGCAGTTCTTC
NA	TRBV28	NA	14	TRBJ1-1	CASSLGGANTEAFF	TGTGCCAGCAGTTTAGGGGGCGCGAACACTGAAGCTTTCTTT
NA	TRBV14	NA	13	TRBJ2-7	CASSPDSSYEQYF	TGTGCCAGCAGCCCGGACTCATCCTACGAGCAGTACTTC
NA	TRBV19	NA	15	TRBJ1-2	CASSIRGGPREGYTF	TGTGCCAGTAGTATCCGCGGGGGGCCCCGTGAGGGCTACACCTTC
TRBD2	TRBV28	NA	15	TRBJ2-1	CASSFGGVWGYEQFF	TGTGCCAGCAGTTTTGGGGGGGTGTGGGGCTATGAGCAGTTCTTC
TRBD2	TRBV4-3	NA	15	TRBJ2-6	CASSPGGTGANVLTF	TGCGCCAGCAGTCCCGGGGGGACGGGGGCCAACGTCCTGACTTTC
NA	TRBV27	NA	14	TRBJ2-3	CASSLVLNTDTQYF	TGTGCCAGCAGTTTAGTACTAAACACAGATACGCAGTATTTT
TRBD1	TRBV28	NA	14	TRBJ1-6	CASSWDRGGSPLHF	TGTGCCAGCAGTTGGGACAGGGGGGGTTCACCCCTCCACTTT
NA	TRBV11-3	NA	15	TRBJ2-2	CASSLDLAGTGELFF	TGTGCCAGCAGCTTAGATCTCGCGGGGACCGGGGAGCTGTTTTTT
NA	TRBV2	NA	14	TRBJ1-6	CASSEGRAGSPLHF	TGTGCCAGCAGTGAGGGCAGGGCTGGGTCACCCCTCCACTTT
NA	TRBV6-5	NA	15	TRBJ1-5	CASSPTFLGGQPQHF	TGTGCCAGCAGTCCGACATTCCTAGGAGGTCAGCCCCAGCATTTT
NA	TRBV3-1/TRBV3-2	NA	15	TRBJ1-3	CASSQGRGSGNTIYF	TGTGCCAGCAGTCAGGGCAGGGGCAGTGGAAACACCATATATTTT
TRBD2	TRBV27	NA	15	TRBJ2-1	CASSLAGGPINEQFF	TGTGCCAGCAGTTTAGCGGGGGGCCCCATAAATGAGCAGTTCTTC
NA	TRBV28	NA	11	TRBJ2-7	CASGRGYEQYF	TGTGCCAGCGGACGGGGGTACGAGCAGTACTTC
TRBD1	TRBV5-1	NA	15	TRBJ1-2	CASSLRDRANYGYTF	TGCGCCAGCAGCCTCCGGGACAGGGCTAACTATGGCTACACCTTC
NA	TRBV19	NA	14	TRBJ2-2	CASNPIASSGELFF	TGTGCCAGTAACCCCATTGCGTCCTCCGGGGAGCTGTTTTTT
NA	TRBV2	NA	17	TRBJ1-4	CASSGGRGQTALEKLFF	TGTGCCAGCAGTGGGGGGAGAGGACAGACAGCACTCGAAAAACTGTTTTTT
TRBD1	TRBV5-1	NA	14	TRBJ1-2	CASRLTGTDYGYTF	TGCGCCAGCAGGTTAACCGGGACAGACTATGGCTACACCTTC
NA	TRBV7-2	NA	14	TRBJ1-1	CASSFEQGITEAFF	TGTGCCAGCAGCTTTGAGCAGGGGATCACTGAAGCTTTCTTT
NA	TRBV5-5	once	14	TRBJ1-5	CASSLGGSNQPQHF	TGTGCCAGCAGCTTGGGGGGCAGCAATCAGCCCCAGCATTTT
NA	TRBV7-3	once	13	TRBJ2-2	CASSQQGSGELFF	TGTGCCAGCAGCCAACAGGGATCCGGGGAGCTGTTTTTT
TRBD1	TRBV19	NA	14	TRBJ2-2	CASSGQGYTGELFF	TGTGCCAGTAGTGGACAGGGATACACCGGGGAGCTGTTTTTT
TRBD2	TRBV7-3	NA	17	TRBJ2-1	CASSKNFLAGRDNEQFF	TGTGCCAGCAGCAAAAACTTTTTAGCGGGGCGTGACAATGAGCAGTTCTTC
NA	TRBV19	NA	14	TRBJ2-1	CASSRSSVEDEQFF	TGTGCCAGTAGTAGATCGAGCGTGGAGGATGAGCAGTTCTTC
NA	TRBV7-2	NA	15	TRBJ1-5	CASSPLGAGNQPQHF	TGTGCCAGCAGCCCCCTCGGAGCCGGTAATCAGCCCCAGCATTTT
TRBD1	TRBV6-4	NA	17	TRBJ2-5	CASLDLFGTDPQETQYF	TGTGCCAGCCTTGACCTATTCGGGACAGATCCTCAAGAGACCCAGTACTTC
TRBD1	TRBV19	NA	15	TRBJ1-5	CASRRQGVLHQPQHF	TGTGCCAGTAGACGACAGGGGGTTTTACATCAGCCCCAGCATTTT
TRBD2	TRBV6-5	NA	16	TRBJ2-7	CASSYTAGGVPYEQYF	TGTGCCAGCAGTTACACGGCGGGAGGGGTTCCCTACGAGCAGTACTTC
TRBD1	TRBV5-4	NA	15	TRBJ2-2	CASSSGQGWTGELFF	TGTGCCAGCAGCTCTGGACAGGGGTGGACCGGGGAGCTGTTTTTT
TRBD1	TRBV10-3	NA	15	TRBJ2-7	CAISDPGTGSYEQYF	TGTGCCATCAGTGACCCCGGGACAGGGTCATACGAGCAGTACTTC